This T cell receptor (beta chain) was recovered during a study of PD-L1 blockade in urothelial cancer. TCRdb keeps only in-frame clones here, not all; method: immunoSEQ multiplex PCR. The sample contains some 120,000 clones, approximately 90% of which appear only once. Described time point: peripheral blood 6 weeks after treatment start. The CDR3 covers 15 residues. With V trimmed by 1 base and J by 3 bases, 5 bases remained unmatched. Germline V gene sequence: CDR1 LGHNA, CDR2 YNFKEQ. The sequencing here drew on PBMCs, taken around atezolizumab (anti-PD-L1) treatment. J is TRBJ2-7 and V is TRBV4-2, with 8 bases lining up with TRBD2. The TCR originated in a man between 60 and 75 years old with urothelial cancer. This CDR3 reads CASSQASGGNYEQYF. The DNA of the CDR3 is TGTGCCAGCAGCCAAGCGAGCGGGGGTAACTACGAGCAGTACTTC.